The 4 T cell receptor beta chains listed next were all sequenced from one sample in a study of OX40 agonist ivuxolimab in advanced cancers. Library construction relied on the immunoSEQ multiplex PCR assay. TCRdb carries this immuneACCESS record with in-frame sequences only. Its versions omit some clonotypes, under half of them owing to an unresolved V gene in the studies checked, with the rest unexplained. This sample is represented by about 70,000 clones; roughly 92% of them were singletons. Around 8% of the sample is in the top ten clones. This specimen consisted of CD4+ or CD8+ T cells sorted from blood, obtained in a trial of the OX40 agonist ivuxolimab. The source is an adult with an advanced solid tumor such as melanoma, head and neck, liver or kidney cancer.

The DNA for the CDR3 is TGTGCCAGCAGCGCGGGACAGGGGCGATACTTTTATGGCTACACCTTC. Protein product: CASSAGQGRYFYGYTF. The V gene is TRBV9, the J gene TRBJ1-2; 10 bases map to TRBD1. CDR1 and CDR2 from the germline V gene are SGDLS and YYNGEE. Trimming took 3 bases from V and 5 from J; bases not matched to a gene: 10. This CDR3 region has 16 residues. The complete variable domain, with remaining parts taken from reference TRBV9 and TRBJ1-2, reads DSGVTQTPKHLITATGQRVTLRCSPRSGDLSVYWYQQSLDQGLQFLIQYYNGEERAKGNILERFSAQQFPDLHSELNLSSLELGDSALYFCASSAGQGRYFYGYTFGSGTRLTVV.

The chain uses TRBV2 and TRBJ1-1; TRBD1 matches at 9 bases. J gave up 1 base and V 6 bases, and 6 bases lay outside the gene matches. The CDR3 contains 15 residues. Germline loops: CDR1 SNHLY, CDR2 FYNNEI. The CDR3 sequence is CASREPGQGNTEAFF. The CDR3 DNA follows: TGTGCCAGCAGAGAGCCGGGACAGGGGAACACTGAAGCTTTCTTT.

The rearrangement joins TRBV6-5 to TRBJ2-7, with D perhaps TRBD1 or TRBD2 (6 bases each). The CDR3 covers 12 residues. The germline V gene has CDR1 MNHEY and CDR2 SVGAGI. Between the trimmed V and J ends, which lost 8 bases and 0 bases, there was a span of 8 bases. The CDR3 sequence is CASGGPSYEQYF. In DNA, the CDR3 is TGTGCCAGCGGGGGGCCCTCCTACGAGCAGTACTTC.

The chain carries TRBV25-1 and TRBJ1-5, with 10 bases aligning to TRBD1. Germline V lookup: CDR1 MGHDK, CDR2 SYGVNS. The CDR3 covers 14 residues. Germline trimming cut 4 bases from V and 4 bases from J; bases unmatched to any gene: 1. The CDR3 region is CASSGTGGNQPQHF. CDR3 bases: TGTGCCAGCAGTGGGACAGGGGGTAATCAGCCCCAGCATTTT.